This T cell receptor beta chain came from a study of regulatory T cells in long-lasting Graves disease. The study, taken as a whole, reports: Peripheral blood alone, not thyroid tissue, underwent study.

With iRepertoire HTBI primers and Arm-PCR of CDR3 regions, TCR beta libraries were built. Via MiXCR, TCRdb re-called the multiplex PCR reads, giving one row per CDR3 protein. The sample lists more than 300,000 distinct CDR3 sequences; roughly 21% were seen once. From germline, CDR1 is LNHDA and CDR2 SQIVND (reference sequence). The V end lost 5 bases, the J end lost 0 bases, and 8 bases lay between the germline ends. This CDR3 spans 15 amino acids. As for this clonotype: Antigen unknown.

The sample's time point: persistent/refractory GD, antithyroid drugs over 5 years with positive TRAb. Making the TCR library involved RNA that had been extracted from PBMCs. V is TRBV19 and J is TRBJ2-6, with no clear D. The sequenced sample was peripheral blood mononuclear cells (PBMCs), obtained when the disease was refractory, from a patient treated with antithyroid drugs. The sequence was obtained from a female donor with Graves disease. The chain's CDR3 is CASSSELSGANVLTF. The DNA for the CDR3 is TGTGCCAGTAGTTCCGAACTCTCTGGGGCCAACGTCCTGACTTTC.